These T cell receptor beta chains were read from a single sample in a study of T cell changes during pregnancy in multiple sclerosis. Clones were read by immunoSEQ multiplex PCR, and TCRdb kept only the in-frame ones, dropping some. Of about 68,000 clones in the sample, 90% were seen once. The sequenced sample was peripheral blood, obtained in the third trimester of pregnancy. These receptors were obtained from a female donor with multiple sclerosis, enrolled in a pregnancy study. Both conserved end residues are part of each CDR3. A D gene is named only where the DNA matches it firmly. Rows may omit the clone size; those that give it use once, few, many or a size class.

CASSVTGTGGPLGGYTF	TGTGCCAGCAGCGTGACCGGGACAGGGGGACCTCTAGGCGGCTACACCTTC	TRBV5-7	.	TRBD1	TRBJ1-2
CASSHNRDTNTEAFF	TGTGCCAGCTCACACAACCGGGACACCAACACTGAAGCTTTCTTT	TRBV18	once	.	TRBJ1-1
CASSPDSLREQFF	TGTGCCAGCTCACCAGACAGTCTAAGGGAGCAGTTCTTC	TRBV18	.	.	TRBJ2-1
CASSPETSGNEQFF	TGTGCCAGCTCACCAGAGACTAGCGGCAATGAGCAGTTCTTC	TRBV18	.	TRBD2	TRBJ2-1
CASSLPSGRHIQYF	TGTGCCAGCAGCCTTCCTAGCGGGAGGCACATTCAGTACTTC	TRBV7-9	.	TRBD2	TRBJ2-4
CASSQDERVRMGYTF	TGCGCCAGCAGCCAAGATGAGCGAGTCCGTATGGGCTACACCTTC	TRBV4-1	.	.	TRBJ1-2
CASSQGYNQPQHF	TGTGCCAGCAGCCAGGGCTACAATCAGCCCCAGCATTTT	TRBV7-2	.	.	TRBJ1-5
CAWSLGLAGDSYQETQYF	TGTGCCTGGAGTCTCGGGCTAGCGGGCGATTCGTACCAAGAGACCCAGTACTTC	TRBV30	.	TRBD2	TRBJ2-5
CASSLFGGEQYF	TGCGCCAGCAGCTTGTTCGGGGGAGAGCAGTACTTC	TRBV5-1	.	.	TRBJ2-7
CASSQFAVNYGYTF	TGTGCCAGTTCACAATTTGCGGTTAACTATGGCTACACCTTC	TRBV7-2	.	.	TRBJ1-2